A single T cell receptor (beta chain) is shown here with its context. No cognate antigen has been identified for it. No clone much larger than this one lies a single base away; base qualities are absent. This entry comes from a study of blood T cell repertoires in COVID-19 (dated by TCRdb to the early 2020s). With regard to the full study: The collaborator samples originated in the United States, Italy and Spain and spanned the acute and convalescent phases of COVID-19. The prospective study material was composed of cDNA or gDNA derived from T cells, B-cell-depleted T cells, or PBMCs. Subjects who had been exposed to COVID-19, were actively infected with it, or had recovered from it provided the deeply sampled blood TCRbeta repertoires that made up the dataset. The repertoires were released in a freely available public database meant as a resource for research on the immune response to SARS-CoV-2. Samples were obtained from the ongoing ImmuneRACE study (first 160 participants) and from 1,254 subjects provided by 6 global collaborators. Sample metadata almost always included a de-identified subject ID, COVID-19 status, age in years and sex. Where HLA class I and class II types were available, the types were taken from metadata supplied by the sample provider, not from assay-based typing.

Paper-wide results and their limitations: Clinical and demographic metadata were provided uncurated, with the amount varying by source and participant.

TCRbeta CDR3 regions were amplified from genomic DNA by means of the immunoSEQ Assay, a bias-controlled multiplex PCR. The paper's processing steps were these. The number of nucleated cells in each sample was estimated from the amplification of reference gene primers within the assay. Sequence reads were collapsed and filtered to measure the absolute abundance of every unique TCRbeta CDR3 rearrangement. Productive Simpson clonality was computed per sample as the square root of Simpson's diversity index over productive rearrangements. Entries here come from immuneACCESS through TCRdb and include only in-frame sequences with V and J called. Some clones fail to appear in such tables; in the studies checked, an unresolved V gene covers under half of the shortfall, and the cause of the remainder is unknown. The DNA was the basis for D and trimming; V, J and clone size are from that table. The sample records over 200,000 clones, roughly 88% of which are singletons. The ten most abundant clones make up roughly 2.5% of the sample.

From its cysteine to its phenylalanine, the CDR3 spans 15 amino acids. Kept here is only the CDR3 DNA, which spans 45 bases and is read in frame from base 1. The CDR1 and CDR2 encoded by the germline V gene are LGHNA and YNFKEQ. Deletion took 1 base off V and 4 bases off J, with a span of 10 bases between the germline ends. Participants in the prospective study were aged roughly 18 to 100 years, lived in 20 to 30 United States geographic areas, and enrolled through a virtual design. In the prospective study, cohorts were assigned on the basis of participant-reported clinical history obtained from a screening survey and a study questionnaire. Mobile phlebotomists in the prospective study collected whole blood, serum and a nasopharyngeal or oropharyngeal swab from every participant. Additional blood draws and questionnaires over an approximately 2-month period could optionally be provided by prospective study participants. Before DNA extraction, prospective study blood samples were shipped either frozen or at room temperature.

Sequenced input: PBMCs or T cells enriched from blood (not recorded which). The rearrangement combines TRBV4-2 with TRBJ2-2; D gene: possibly TRBD2, on 5 matching bases. The sequence derives from a woman aged 40-49 years with acute COVID-19. In nucleotide form, the sequence is TGTGCCAGCAGCCAAGCCGCCCTAGCCACCGGGGAGCTGTTTTTT. Its product reads: CASSQAALATGELFF.